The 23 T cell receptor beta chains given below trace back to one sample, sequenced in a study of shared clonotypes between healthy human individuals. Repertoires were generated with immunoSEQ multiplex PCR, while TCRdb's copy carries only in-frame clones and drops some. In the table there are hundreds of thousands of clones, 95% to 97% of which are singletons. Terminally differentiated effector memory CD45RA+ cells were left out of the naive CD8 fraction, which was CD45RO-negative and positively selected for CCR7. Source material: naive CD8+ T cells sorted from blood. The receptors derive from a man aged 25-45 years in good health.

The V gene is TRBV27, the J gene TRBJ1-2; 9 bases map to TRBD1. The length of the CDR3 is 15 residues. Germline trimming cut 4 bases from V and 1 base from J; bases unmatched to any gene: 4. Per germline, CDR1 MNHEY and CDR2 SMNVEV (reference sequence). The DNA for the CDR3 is TGTGCCAGCAGTTCCGGGACAGGGATTAACTATGGCTACACCTTC. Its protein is CASSSGTGINYGYTF.

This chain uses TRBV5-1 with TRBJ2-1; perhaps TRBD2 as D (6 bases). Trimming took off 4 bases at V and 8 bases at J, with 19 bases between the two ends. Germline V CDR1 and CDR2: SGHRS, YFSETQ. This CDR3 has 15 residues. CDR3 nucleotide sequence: TGCGCCAGCAGCCGACAGATTTCAAAGCGGGATGAGCAGTTCTTC. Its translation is CASSRQISKRDEQFF.

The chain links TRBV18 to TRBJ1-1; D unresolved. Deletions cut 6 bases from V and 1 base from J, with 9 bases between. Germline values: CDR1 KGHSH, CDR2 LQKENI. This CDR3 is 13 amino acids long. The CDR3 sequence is CASSPAENTEAFF. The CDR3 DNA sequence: TGTGCCAGCTCCCCCGCTGAGAACACTGAAGCTTTCTTT.

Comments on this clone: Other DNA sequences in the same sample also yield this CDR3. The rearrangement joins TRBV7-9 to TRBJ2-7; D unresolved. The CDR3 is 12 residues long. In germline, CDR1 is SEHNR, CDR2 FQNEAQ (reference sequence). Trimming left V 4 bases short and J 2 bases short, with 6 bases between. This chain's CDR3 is CASSSVAYEQYF. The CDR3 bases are TGTGCCAGCAGCTCAGTCGCCTACGAGCAGTACTTC.

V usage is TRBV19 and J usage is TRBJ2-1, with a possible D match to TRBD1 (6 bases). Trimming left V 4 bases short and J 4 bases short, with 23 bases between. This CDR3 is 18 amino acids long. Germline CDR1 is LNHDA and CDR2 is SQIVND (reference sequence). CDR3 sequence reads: CASSKGPMGIGTYNEQFF. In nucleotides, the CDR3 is TGTGCCAGTAGTAAGGGCCCGATGGGGATTGGGACATACAATGAGCAGTTCTTC.

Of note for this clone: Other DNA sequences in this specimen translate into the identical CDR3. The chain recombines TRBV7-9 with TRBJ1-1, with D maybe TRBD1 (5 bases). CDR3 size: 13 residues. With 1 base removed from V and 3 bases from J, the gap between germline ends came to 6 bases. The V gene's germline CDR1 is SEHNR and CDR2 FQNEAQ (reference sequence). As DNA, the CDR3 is TGTGCCAGCAGCTTAGGAGGGGACACTGAAGCTTTCTTT. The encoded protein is CASSLGGDTEAFF. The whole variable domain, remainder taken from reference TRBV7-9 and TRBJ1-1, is DTGVSQNPRHKITKRGQNVTFRCDPISEHNRLYWYRQTLGQGPEFLTYFQNEAQLEKSRLLSDRFSAERPKGSFSTLEIQRTEQGDSAMYLCASSLGGDTEAFFGQGTRLTVV.

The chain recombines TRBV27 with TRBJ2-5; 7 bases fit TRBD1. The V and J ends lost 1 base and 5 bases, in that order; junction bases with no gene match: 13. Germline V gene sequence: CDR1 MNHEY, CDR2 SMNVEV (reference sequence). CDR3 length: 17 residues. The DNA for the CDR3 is TGTGCCAGCAGTTTATTTTCCGGCAGGGGGAAGGATGAGACCCAGTACTTC. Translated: CASSLFSGRGKDETQYF.

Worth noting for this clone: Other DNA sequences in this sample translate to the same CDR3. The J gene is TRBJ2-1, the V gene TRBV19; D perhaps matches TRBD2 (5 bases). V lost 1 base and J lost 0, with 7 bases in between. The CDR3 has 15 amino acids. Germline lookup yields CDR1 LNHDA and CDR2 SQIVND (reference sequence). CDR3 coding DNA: TGTGCCAGTAGTATAGCGGGGAGCTCCTACAATGAGCAGTTCTTC. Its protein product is CASSIAGSSYNEQFF.

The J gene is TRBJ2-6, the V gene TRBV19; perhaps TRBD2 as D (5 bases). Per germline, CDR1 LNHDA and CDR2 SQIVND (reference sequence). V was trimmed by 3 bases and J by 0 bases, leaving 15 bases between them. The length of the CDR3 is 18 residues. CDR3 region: CASSINWGDYSGANVLTF. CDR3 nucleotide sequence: TGTGCCAGTAGTATTAACTGGGGAGACTACTCTGGGGCCAACGTCCTGACTTTC.

The CDR3 bases are TGTGCCAGCAGCGTAGAAGGGGGGACTAGCGGGAGCCACTCCTACAATGAGCAGTTCTTC. Its translation is CASSVEGGTSGSHSYNEQFF. This chain uses TRBV9 with TRBJ2-1, with TRBD2 identical over 14 bases. CDR1 and CDR2 from the germline V gene are SGDLS and YYNGEE. The CDR3 has 20 amino acids. The V gene end was trimmed by 0 bases and the J gene end by 0 bases; junction bases not matched to a gene: 8.

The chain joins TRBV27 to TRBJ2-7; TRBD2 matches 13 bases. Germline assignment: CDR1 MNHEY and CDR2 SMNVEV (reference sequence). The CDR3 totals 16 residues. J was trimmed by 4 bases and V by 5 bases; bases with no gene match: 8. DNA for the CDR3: TGTGCCAGCAGTCCCGGACTAGCGGGAGCCCCTTACGAGCAGTACTTC. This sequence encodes CASSPGLAGAPYEQYF.

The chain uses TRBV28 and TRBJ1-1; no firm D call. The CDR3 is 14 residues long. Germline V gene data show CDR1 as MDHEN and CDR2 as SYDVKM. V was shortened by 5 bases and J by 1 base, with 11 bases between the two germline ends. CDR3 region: CASSPPWENTEAFF. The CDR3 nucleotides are TGTGCCAGCAGTCCCCCCTGGGAGAACACTGAAGCTTTCTTT. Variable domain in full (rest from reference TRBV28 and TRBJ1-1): DVKVTQSSRYLVKRTGEKVFLECVQDMDHENMFWYRQDPGLGLRLIYFSYDVKMKEKGDIPEGYSVSREKKERFSLILESASTNQTSMYLCASSPPWENTEAFFGQGTRLTVV.

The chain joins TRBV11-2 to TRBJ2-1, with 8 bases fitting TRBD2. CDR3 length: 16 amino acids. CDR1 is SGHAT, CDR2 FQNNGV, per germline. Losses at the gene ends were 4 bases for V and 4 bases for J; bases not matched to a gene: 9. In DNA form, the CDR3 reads TGTGCCAGCAGCTCCAAAGAGGCTAGCGGGTACAATGAGCAGTTCTTC. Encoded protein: CASSSKEASGYNEQFF.

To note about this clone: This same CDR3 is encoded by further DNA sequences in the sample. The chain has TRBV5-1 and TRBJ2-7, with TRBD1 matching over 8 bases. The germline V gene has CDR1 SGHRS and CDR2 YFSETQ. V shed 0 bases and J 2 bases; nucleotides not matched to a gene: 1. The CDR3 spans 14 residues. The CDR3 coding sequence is TGCGCCAGCAGCTTGGGACAGGGGCCCTACGAGCAGTACTTC. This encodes CASSLGQGPYEQYF.

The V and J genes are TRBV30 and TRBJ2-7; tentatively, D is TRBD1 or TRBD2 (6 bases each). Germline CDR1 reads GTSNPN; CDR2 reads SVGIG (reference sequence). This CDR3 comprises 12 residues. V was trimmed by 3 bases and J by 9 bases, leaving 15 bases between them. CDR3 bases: TGTGCCTGGAGCGCTGGCGGAGGGGGGCAGTACTTC. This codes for CAWSAGGGGQYF.

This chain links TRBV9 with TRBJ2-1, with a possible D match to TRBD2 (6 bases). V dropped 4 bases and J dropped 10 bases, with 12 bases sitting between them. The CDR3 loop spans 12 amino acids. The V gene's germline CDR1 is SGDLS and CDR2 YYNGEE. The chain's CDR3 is CASSPGVREQFF. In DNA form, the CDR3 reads TGTGCCAGCAGCCCGGGGGTGCGGGAGCAGTTCTTC.

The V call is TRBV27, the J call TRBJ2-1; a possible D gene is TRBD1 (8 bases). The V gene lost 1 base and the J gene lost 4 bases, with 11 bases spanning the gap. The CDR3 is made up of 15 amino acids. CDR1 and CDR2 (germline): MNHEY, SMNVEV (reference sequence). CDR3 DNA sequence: TGTGCCAGCAGTTTATACAGGGGGGGTTACAATGAGCAGTTCTTC. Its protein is CASSLYRGGYNEQFF.

The CDR3, as DNA: TGTGCCAGCAGCTTGGATGCAGTAATGGGGAGAAATGAGCAGTTCTTC. It codes for CASSLDAVMGRNEQFF. This sequence joins TRBV11-2 and TRBJ2-1, with D possibly matching TRBD2 (5 bases). Germline V lookup: CDR1 SGHAT, CDR2 FQNNGV. The CDR3 spans 16 residues. The ends were cut back, 3 bases at V and 7 bases at J, with 19 bases in the middle.

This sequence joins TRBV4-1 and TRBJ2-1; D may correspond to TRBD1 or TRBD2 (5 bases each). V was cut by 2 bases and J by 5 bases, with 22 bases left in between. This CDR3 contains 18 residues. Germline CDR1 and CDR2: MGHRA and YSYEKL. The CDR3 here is CASSQPGGDLSRDNEQFF. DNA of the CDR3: TGCGCCAGCAGCCAACCTGGGGGAGACTTAAGTCGGGACAATGAGCAGTTCTTC.

The CDR3 coding sequence is TGTGCCAGCAACCGGGACAGAGAGACCCAGTACTTC. This sequence encodes CASNRDRETQYF. This chain links TRBV7-6 with TRBJ2-5; the match to TRBD1 covers 7 bases. This CDR3 region has 12 residues. The V segment lost 7 bases and the J segment 4 bases; nucleotides outside the gene matches: 3. Germline V gene data show CDR1 as SGHVS and CDR2 as FNYEAQ.

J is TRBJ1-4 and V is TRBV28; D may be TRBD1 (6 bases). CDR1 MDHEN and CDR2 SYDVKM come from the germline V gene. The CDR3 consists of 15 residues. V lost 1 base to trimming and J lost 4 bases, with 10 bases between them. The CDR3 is CASSLSGQSNEKLFF. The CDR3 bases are TGTGCCAGCAGTTTATCGGGACAAAGTAATGAAAAACTGTTTTTT.

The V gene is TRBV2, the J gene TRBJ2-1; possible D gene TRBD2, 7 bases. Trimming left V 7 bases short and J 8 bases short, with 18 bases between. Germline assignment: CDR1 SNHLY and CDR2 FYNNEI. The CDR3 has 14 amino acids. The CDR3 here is CASTGMRGPDEQFF. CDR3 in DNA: TGTGCCAGCACCGGTATGCGGGGGCCAGATGAGCAGTTCTTC.

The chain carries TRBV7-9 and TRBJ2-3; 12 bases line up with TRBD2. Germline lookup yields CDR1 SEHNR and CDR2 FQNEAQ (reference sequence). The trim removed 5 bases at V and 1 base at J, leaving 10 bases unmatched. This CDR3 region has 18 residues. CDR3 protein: CASSVTSGRYPGTDTQYF. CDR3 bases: TGTGCCAGCAGCGTGACTAGCGGGAGATACCCTGGCACAGATACGCAGTATTTT.